The 21 T cell receptor beta chains reported below all come from one sample, sequenced in a study of chemoradiotherapy in HPV16-positive cancers. TCRdb keeps only in-frame clones here, not all; method: immunoSEQ multiplex PCR. Of approximately 3,000 clones listed, more than 70% were seen once; the top ten hold approximately 15%. This specimen was collected from a patient who underwent chemoradiotherapy. Receptors originate from a human donor with HPV-associated anogenital cancer.

The rearrangement links TRBV7-2 to TRBJ1-1, with D unclear. The CDR3 consists of 15 residues. Germline-derived CDR1 and CDR2 are SGHTA and FQGNSA. Trimming cost V 0 bases and J 1 base, with 9 bases left between them. CDR3: CASSLAWVGNTEAFF. CDR3 nucleotide sequence: TGTGCCAGCAGCTTAGCGTGGGTGGGGAACACTGAAGCTTTCTTT.

The gene calls are TRBV7-3 and TRBJ1-1; 9 bases are shared with TRBD1. Germline values: CDR1 SGHTA, CDR2 FQGTGA. With V trimmed by 6 bases and J by 4 bases, 3 bases remained unmatched. This CDR3 is 13 amino acids long. The CDR3 DNA follows: TGTGCCAGCAGTTCGGGACAGGGCACTGAAGCTTTCTTT. Translation: CASSSGQGTEAFF.

The chain uses TRBV7-3 and TRBJ2-5, with D perhaps matching TRBD1 (5 bases). CDR3 length: 15 residues. Trimming left V 3 bases short and J 1 base short, with 12 bases between. The V gene's germline CDR1 is SGHTA and CDR2 FQGTGA. CDR3: CASSLGRQSQETQYF. In DNA form, the CDR3 reads TGTGCCAGCAGCTTGGGGCGCCAGTCCCAAGAGACCCAGTACTTC.

This clone was seen only once. This rearrangement joins TRBV27 to TRBJ1-1; D might be TRBD1 (6 bases). This CDR3 has 14 amino acids. Trimming removed 5 bases at V and 7 bases at J, with 17 bases between. The V gene's germline CDR1 is MNHEY and CDR2 SMNVEV (reference sequence). As DNA, the CDR3 is TGTGCCAGCAGTCTCCAGTACAGGGAGGGTGAAGCTTTCTTT. This sequence encodes CASSLQYREGEAFF.

This chain links TRBV2 with TRBJ1-2; 9 nucleotides align to TRBD1. Germline trimming cut 6 bases from V and 8 bases from J; bases unmatched to any gene: 16. The CDR3 sequence is 16 residues long. Germline-derived CDR1 and CDR2 are SNHLY and FYNNEI. The CDR3 reads CASRGPAGQGHEGYTF. The DNA for the CDR3 is TGTGCCAGCAGGGGCCCTGCGGGACAGGGCCACGAGGGCTACACCTTC.

This chain joins TRBV6-6 and TRBJ1-5; weak D call: TRBD1 (5 bases). The germline gives CDR1 MNHNY, CDR2 SVGAGI (reference sequence). Trimming left V 6 bases short and J 7 bases short, with 16 bases between. CDR3 length: 14 residues. The chain's CDR3 is CASSYDSWGQPQHF. The CDR3, as DNA: TGTGCCAGCAGCTACGACAGCTGGGGACAGCCCCAGCATTTT.

This rearrangement joins TRBV15 to TRBJ2-1, with D uncertain. Trimming left V 0 bases short and J 6 bases short, with 6 bases between. In germline, CDR1 is LNHNV, CDR2 YYDKDF (reference sequence). The CDR3 is made up of 13 amino acids. This chain's CDR3 is CATSRDRGNEQFF. CDR3 sequence (DNA): TGTGCCACCAGCAGAGATCGCGGCAATGAGCAGTTCTTC.

V and J are TRBV11-2 and TRBJ1-4; D is unresolved. The length of the CDR3 is 13 residues. Germline CDR1 SGHAT, CDR2 FQNNGV. V dropped 5 bases and J dropped 7 bases, with 11 bases sitting between them. CDR3 in DNA: TGTGCCAGCAGCCGAAGGGAGCGTGAAAAACTGTTTTTT. Protein sequence: CASSRREREKLFF.

This clone was seen more than once but under ten times. This rearrangement joins TRBV4-1 to TRBJ2-1; no firm D call. This CDR3 is 12 amino acids long. Germline CDR1 and CDR2: MGHRA and YSYEKL. V was cut by 1 base and J by 9 bases, with 7 bases left in between. For the CDR3, the DNA is TGCGCCAGCAGCCAAGGGGCTAGTGAGCAGTTCTTC. This gives the protein CASSQGASEQFF.

V usage is TRBV7-9 and J usage is TRBJ2-2; 7 positions match TRBD1. CDR3 length equals 14 residues. CDR1 and CDR2 from the germline V gene are SEHNR and FQNEAQ (reference sequence). With 7 bases clipped from V and 4 bases from J, the junction kept 6 bases outside the gene matches. The CDR3 loop reads CASTEDRPTGELFF. The CDR3, as DNA: TGTGCCAGCACCGAGGACAGGCCCACCGGGGAGCTGTTTTTT.

This clone was counted only a few times. V and J are TRBV6-6 and TRBJ2-1; 11 bases map to TRBD2. V lost 6 bases, J lost 9 bases, and 7 bases stayed unmatched. Germline V lookup: CDR1 MNHNY, CDR2 SVGAGI (reference sequence). CDR3 length: 14 residues. The CDR3 loop is CASRTSGDRSEQFF. The CDR3 DNA follows: TGTGCCAGCAGGACTAGCGGGGACAGAAGTGAGCAGTTCTTC.

The chain couples TRBV18 to TRBJ2-2; 8 bases are shared with TRBD2. J lost 4 bases, V lost 2 bases, and 3 bases had no gene match. This CDR3 spans 15 amino acids. Germline V lookup: CDR1 KGHSH, CDR2 LQKENI. CDR3 sequence reads: CASSPGLAGTGELFF. In DNA, the CDR3 is TGTGCCAGCTCACCAGGACTAGCCGGCACCGGGGAGCTGTTTTTT.

This chain joins TRBV4-1 and TRBJ1-1; D not resolved. The CDR3 sequence is 17 residues long. Trimming took 1 base from V and 0 from J, leaving 15 bases between them. CDR1 MGHRA and CDR2 YSYEKL come from the germline V gene. CDR3: CASSQVDLGWVNTEAFF. CDR3 coding DNA: TGCGCCAGCAGCCAAGTAGACCTGGGATGGGTGAACACTGAAGCTTTCTTT.

The V call is TRBV5-4, the J call TRBJ1-1; no clear D gene. This CDR3 is 14 amino acids long. V was trimmed by 0 bases and J by 1 base, leaving 7 bases between them. Germline loops: CDR1 SGHNT, CDR2 YYREEE (reference sequence). The CDR3 DNA sequence: TGTGCCAGCAGCTTGGATGCGGGGAACACTGAAGCTTTCTTT. It is translated as CASSLDAGNTEAFF.

This sequence joins TRBV7-3 and TRBJ2-1, with 10 bases matching TRBD2. The CDR3 has 15 residues. J gave up 7 bases and V 6 bases, and 9 bases lay outside the gene matches. The V gene's germline CDR1 is SGHTA and CDR2 FQGTGA. As DNA, the CDR3 is TGTGCCAGCAGTAGCCTAGCGGGAGAGTGGAATGAGCAGTTCTTC. Protein sequence: CASSSLAGEWNEQFF.

V gene TRBV5-5 combines with J gene TRBJ2-2; 13 bases are a match to TRBD2. V was clipped by 4 bases and J by 2 bases; unmatched bases: 8. CDR3 size: 18 residues. The V gene's germline CDR1 is SGHKS and CDR2 YYEKEE (reference sequence). CDR3 residues: CASSHTSGGAGNTGELFF. DNA of the CDR3: TGTGCCAGCAGCCACACTAGCGGGGGGGCCGGTAACACCGGGGAGCTGTTTTTT.

The V gene is TRBV7-2, the J gene TRBJ2-5, with D perhaps TRBD2 (6 bases). The CDR3 spans 15 residues. V was trimmed by 3 bases and J by 6 bases, leaving 17 bases between them. Germline CDR1 reads SGHTA; CDR2 reads FQGNSA. The CDR3 region has the DNA TGTGCCAGCAGCTTGGGAACGGGAGACCTTAAGACCCAGTACTTC. Its translation: CASSLGTGDLKTQYF.

The chain joins TRBV10-3 to TRBJ1-5; 10 bases align to TRBD1. CDR1 is ENHRY and CDR2 is SYGVKD in the germline V gene. V was clipped by 4 bases and J by 3 bases; unmatched bases: 3. There are 15 residues in the CDR3. Written as DNA, the CDR3 is TGTGCCATCAGTGTTGGACAGGGGGTCAATCAGCCCCAGCATTTT. Translated: CAISVGQGVNQPQHF.

The genes are TRBV27 and TRBJ1-1; 7 bases map to TRBD1. Germline V gene lookup returns CDR1 MNHEY and CDR2 SMNVEV (reference sequence). V was clipped by 0 bases and J by 12 bases; unmatched bases: 7. The CDR3 spans 13 residues. The CDR3 protein is CASSLSKGASSFF. As DNA, the CDR3 is TGTGCCAGCAGTTTATCGAAGGGGGCATCTTCTTTCTTT.

This clone was found once. This chain joins TRBV7-8 and TRBJ2-7, with D unresolved. There are 16 residues in the CDR3. From germline, CDR1 is SGHVS and CDR2 FQNEAQ. Trimming shortened V by 3 bases and J by 2 bases, and 17 bases separated the two germline ends. Here the CDR3 reads CASSFSYRMETYEQYF. The CDR3 DNA sequence: TGTGCCAGCAGCTTTTCATACCGTATGGAGACCTACGAGCAGTACTTC.

The chain combines TRBV28 with TRBJ1-5; the D gene is possibly TRBD1 (6 bases). The CDR3 is 16 amino acids. V lost 0 bases and J 3 bases, leaving 12 bases between the germline ends. Germline V gene lookup returns CDR1 MDHEN and CDR2 SYDVKM. The DNA for the CDR3 is TGTGCCAGCAGTTTATGGCTGGGGGCCCCCAATCAGCCCCAGCATTTT. Its translation is CASSLWLGAPNQPQHF.